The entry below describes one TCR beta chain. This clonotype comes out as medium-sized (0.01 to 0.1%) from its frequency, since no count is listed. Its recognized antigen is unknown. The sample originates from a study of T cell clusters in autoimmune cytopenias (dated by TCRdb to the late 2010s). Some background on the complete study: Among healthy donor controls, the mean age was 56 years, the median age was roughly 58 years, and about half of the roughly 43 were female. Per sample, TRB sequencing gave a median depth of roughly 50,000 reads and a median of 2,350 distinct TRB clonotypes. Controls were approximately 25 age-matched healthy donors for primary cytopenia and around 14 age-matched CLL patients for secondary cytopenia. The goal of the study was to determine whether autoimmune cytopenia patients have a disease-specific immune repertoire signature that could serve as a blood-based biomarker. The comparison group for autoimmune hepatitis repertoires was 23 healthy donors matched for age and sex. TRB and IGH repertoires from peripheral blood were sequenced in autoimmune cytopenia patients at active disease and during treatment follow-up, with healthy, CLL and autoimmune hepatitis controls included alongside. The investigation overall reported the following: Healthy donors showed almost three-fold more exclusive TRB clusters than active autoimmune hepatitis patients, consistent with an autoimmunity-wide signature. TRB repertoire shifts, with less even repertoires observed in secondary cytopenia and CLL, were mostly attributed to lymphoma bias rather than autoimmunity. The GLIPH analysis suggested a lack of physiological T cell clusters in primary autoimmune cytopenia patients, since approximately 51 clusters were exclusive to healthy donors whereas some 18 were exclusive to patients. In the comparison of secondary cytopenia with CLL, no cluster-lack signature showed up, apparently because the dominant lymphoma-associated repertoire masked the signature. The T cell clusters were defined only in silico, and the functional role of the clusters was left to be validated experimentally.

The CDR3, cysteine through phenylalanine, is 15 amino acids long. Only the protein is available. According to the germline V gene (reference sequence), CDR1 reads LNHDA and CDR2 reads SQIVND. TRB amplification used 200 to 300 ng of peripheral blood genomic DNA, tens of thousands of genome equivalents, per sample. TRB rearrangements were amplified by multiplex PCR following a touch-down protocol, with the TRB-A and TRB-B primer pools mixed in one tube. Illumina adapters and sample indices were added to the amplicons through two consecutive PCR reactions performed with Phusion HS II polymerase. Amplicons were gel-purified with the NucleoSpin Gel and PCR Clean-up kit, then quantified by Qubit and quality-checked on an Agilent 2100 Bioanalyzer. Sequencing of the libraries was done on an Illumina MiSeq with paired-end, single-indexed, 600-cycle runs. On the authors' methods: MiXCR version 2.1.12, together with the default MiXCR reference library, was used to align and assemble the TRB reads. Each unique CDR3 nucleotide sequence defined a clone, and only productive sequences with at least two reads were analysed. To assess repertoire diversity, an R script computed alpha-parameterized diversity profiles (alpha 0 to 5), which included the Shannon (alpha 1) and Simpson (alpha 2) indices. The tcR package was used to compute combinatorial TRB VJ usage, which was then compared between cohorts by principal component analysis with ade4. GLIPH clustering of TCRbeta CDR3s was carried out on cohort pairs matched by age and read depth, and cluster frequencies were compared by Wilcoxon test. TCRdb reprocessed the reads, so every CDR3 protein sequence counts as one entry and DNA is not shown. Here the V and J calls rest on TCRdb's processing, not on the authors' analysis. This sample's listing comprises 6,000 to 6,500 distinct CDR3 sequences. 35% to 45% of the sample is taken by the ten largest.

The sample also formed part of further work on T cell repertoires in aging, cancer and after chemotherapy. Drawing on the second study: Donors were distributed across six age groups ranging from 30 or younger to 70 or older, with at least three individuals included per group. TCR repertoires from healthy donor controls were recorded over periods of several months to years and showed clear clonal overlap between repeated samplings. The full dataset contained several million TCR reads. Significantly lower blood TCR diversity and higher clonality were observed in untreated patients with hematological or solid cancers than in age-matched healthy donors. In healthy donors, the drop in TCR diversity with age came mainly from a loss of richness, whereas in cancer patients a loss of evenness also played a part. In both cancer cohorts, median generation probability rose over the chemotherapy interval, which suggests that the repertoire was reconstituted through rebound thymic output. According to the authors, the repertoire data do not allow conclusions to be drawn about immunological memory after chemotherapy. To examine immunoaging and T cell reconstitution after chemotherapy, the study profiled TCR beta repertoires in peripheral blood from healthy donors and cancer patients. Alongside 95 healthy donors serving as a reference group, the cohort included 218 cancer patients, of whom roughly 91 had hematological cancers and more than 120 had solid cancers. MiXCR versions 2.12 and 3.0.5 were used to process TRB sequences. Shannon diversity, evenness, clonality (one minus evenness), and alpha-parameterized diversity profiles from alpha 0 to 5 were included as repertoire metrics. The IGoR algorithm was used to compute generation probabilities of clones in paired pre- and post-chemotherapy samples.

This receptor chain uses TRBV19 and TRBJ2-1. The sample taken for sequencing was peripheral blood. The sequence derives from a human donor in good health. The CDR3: CASSIYGVGSNEQFF.